The clone carrying this T cell receptor (beta chain) was detected only once. These data are taken from a study of cytomegalovirus exposure and HLA in healthy donors. This CDR3 has 14 residues. Germline V gene data show CDR1 as LGHNA and CDR2 as YNFKEQ. With 4 bases clipped from V and 7 bases from J, the junction kept 9 bases outside the gene matches. The PCR ran on 60 Vbeta and 13 Jbeta primers. The repertoire was sequenced with immunoSEQ multiplex PCR; TCRdb's copy has only in-frame clones and lacks some. The sample lists nearly 200,000 clones; around 87% were seen once. The sequenced sample was PBMCs. The receptor comes from a man in his thirties or forties in good health and CMV-seronegative. V usage is TRBV4-2 and J usage is TRBJ2-7; TRBD2 matches at 8 bases. CDR3 protein: CASSLDRAGEEQYF. DNA for the CDR3: TGTGCCAGCAGCCTAGACCGAGCGGGGGAAGAGCAGTACTTC.